This TCR beta chain emerged from a study of T cell repertoires in ileal Crohn's disease. The CDR3 runs 11 residues. Germline assignment: CDR1 MNHNY and CDR2 SVGAGI (reference sequence). Trimming took off 10 bases at V and 1 base at J, with 6 bases between the two ends. This clone has only one observation. Each sample's TCRB immunosequencing used about 0.5 micrograms of biopsy DNA. Profiling relied on immunoSEQ multiplex PCR, and the TCRdb table lists in-frame clones only, not all of them. Of about 9,400 clones detected, roughly 75% appear once; the ten largest clones hold roughly 18%. As for time point: neoterminal ileum biopsy at postoperative endoscopy, about 6 months after surgery.

The V call is TRBV6-6, the J call TRBJ2-3, with no clear D. Sequencing used ileal tissue. This clonotype was sampled from an adult with Crohn's disease. The DNA of the CDR3 is TGTGCCACCCTCCGCACAGATACGCAGTATTTT. This translates into CATLRTDTQYF.